This paragraph reports one T cell receptor beta chain. These data originate in a study of blood T cell repertoires in COVID-19. Study as a whole: COVID-19 samples from acute and convalescent phases originated in the United States, Italy and Spain.

Here immunoSEQ multiplex PCR was the method, and the copy in TCRdb shows in-frame clones only, minus some. Of approximately 130,000 clones listed, roughly 82% are singletons. The CDR3 totals 17 residues. From germline, CDR1 is SEHNR and CDR2 FQNEAQ (reference sequence). After removal of 6 bases from V and 3 bases from J, the junction contained 11 bases not matched to a gene. The sequencing sample was made of peripheral blood. The sequence derives from a human donor in a cohort sampled during active COVID-19. The chain carries TRBV7-9 and TRBJ2-2, with 9 bases identical to TRBD2. The CDR3 loop is CASRTGSGSLDTGELFF. The CDR3 nucleotides read TGTGCCAGCAGGACCGGTAGCGGGAGCCTCGACACCGGGGAGCTGTTTTTT.